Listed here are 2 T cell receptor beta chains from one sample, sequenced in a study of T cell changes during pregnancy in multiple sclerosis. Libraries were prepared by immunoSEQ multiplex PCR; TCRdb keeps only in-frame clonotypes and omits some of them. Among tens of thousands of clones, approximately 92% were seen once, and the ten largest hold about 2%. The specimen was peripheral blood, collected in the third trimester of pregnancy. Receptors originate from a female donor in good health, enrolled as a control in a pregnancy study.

Written as DNA, the CDR3 is TGTGCCAGCAGAGGCAGGTTCTTGAATCAGCCCCAGCATTTT. Residues: CASRGRFLNQPQHF. V gene TRBV6-1 combines with J gene TRBJ1-5; D is unresolved. Germline V lookup: CDR1 MNHNS, CDR2 SASEGT. Trimming stripped 6 bases from V and 4 bases from J, with 13 bases between. The CDR3 is made up of 14 amino acids.

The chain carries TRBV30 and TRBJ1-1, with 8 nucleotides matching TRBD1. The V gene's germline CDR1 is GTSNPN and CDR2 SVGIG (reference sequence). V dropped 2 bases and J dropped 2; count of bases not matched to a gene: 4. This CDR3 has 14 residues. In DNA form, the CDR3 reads TGTGCCTGGAGTACAACAGGGGGAAACACTGAAGCTTTCTTT. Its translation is CAWSTTGGNTEAFF.